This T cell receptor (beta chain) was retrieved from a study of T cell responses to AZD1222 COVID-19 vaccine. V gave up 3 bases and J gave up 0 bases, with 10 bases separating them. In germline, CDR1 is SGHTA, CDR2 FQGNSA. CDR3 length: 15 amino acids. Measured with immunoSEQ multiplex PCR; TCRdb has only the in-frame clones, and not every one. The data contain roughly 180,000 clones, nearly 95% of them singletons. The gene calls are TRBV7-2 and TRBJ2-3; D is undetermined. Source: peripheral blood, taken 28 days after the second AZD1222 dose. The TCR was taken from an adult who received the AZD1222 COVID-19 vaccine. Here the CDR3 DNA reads TGTGCCAGCAGCTTGTTACCCCATAGCACAGATACGCAGTATTTT. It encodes CASSLLPHSTDTQYF.